The following is a TCR beta chain sequence with its context. Its specificity is not known. The data were obtained in a study of T cell responses to AZD1222 COVID-19 vaccine. Study-wide findings and caveats: Only a handful of AZD1222 recipients, several in all, had baseline seropositivity.

Assay used: immunoSEQ multiplex PCR; TCRdb lists only in-frame clones, some missing. Among about 140,000 clones, approximately 92% were seen once, and the ten largest hold approximately 6.8%. Germline V gene data show CDR1 as SGHDT and CDR2 as YYEEEE. V was clipped by 1 base and J by 0 bases; unmatched bases: 6. The CDR3 runs to 16 residues. The chain couples TRBV5-6 to TRBJ1-2, with TRBD1 matching over 7 bases. Material: peripheral blood, obtained 28 days after the second AZD1222 dose. This TCR came from an adult who received the AZD1222 COVID-19 vaccine. The CDR3 nucleotides read TGTGCCAGCAGCTTGTTCAGGGGGATCTCTAACTATGGCTACACCTTC. Translated: CASSLFRGISNYGYTF.